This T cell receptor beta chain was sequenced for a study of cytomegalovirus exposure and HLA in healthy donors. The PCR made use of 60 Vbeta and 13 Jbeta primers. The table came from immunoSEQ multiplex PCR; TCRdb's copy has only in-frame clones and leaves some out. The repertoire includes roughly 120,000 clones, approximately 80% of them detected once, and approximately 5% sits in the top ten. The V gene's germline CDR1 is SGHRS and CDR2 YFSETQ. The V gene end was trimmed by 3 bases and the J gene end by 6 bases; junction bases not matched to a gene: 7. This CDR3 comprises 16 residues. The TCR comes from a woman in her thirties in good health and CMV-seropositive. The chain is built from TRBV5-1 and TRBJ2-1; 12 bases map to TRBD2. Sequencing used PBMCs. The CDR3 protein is CASSWQLAGGFNEQFF. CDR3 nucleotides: TGCGCCAGCAGCTGGCAACTAGCGGGGGGATTCAATGAGCAGTTCTTC.